This T cell receptor (beta chain) stems from a study of graft-versus-host responses after intestinal transplantation. Study as a whole: Anti-thymocyte globulin was used for induction in all recipients, who then took tacrolimus and steroids for roughly 3 years.

Some clones are missing from TCRdb's copy, which holds only in-frame ones; the method was immunoSEQ multiplex PCR. The sample has some 48,000 clones; 70% to 85% are singletons. Study-wide results and limits: Investigators detected GvH clones in recipient marrow, with some emerging earlier in ileum or blood.

Germline V gives CDR1 MNHEY, CDR2 SMNVEV (reference sequence). The CDR3 sequence is 13 residues long. Trimming cost V 9 bases and J 7 bases, with 16 bases left between them. This clone showed up just a few times. Its antigen is undetermined. The receptor was derived from a human donor who was the organ donor for an intestinal transplant. The chain carries TRBV27 and TRBJ2-1, with D maybe TRBD2 (7 bases). The sequencing here drew on unstimulated CD4+ T cells sorted from spleen or lymph node cells, taken before transplant. CDR3 residues: CASREGGRNEQFF. Written as DNA, the CDR3 is TGTGCCAGTAGGGAGGGGGGGAGGAATGAGCAGTTCTTC.